A single sample gave rise to the 15 T cell receptor beta chains below, sequenced in a study of T cell responses to AZD1222 COVID-19 vaccine. The protocol was immunoSEQ multiplex PCR, while the TCRdb copy is restricted to in-frame clones and leaves out a portion. Of around 170,000 clones in the sample, around nine tenths were seen once. Sequencing was performed on peripheral blood, taken 28 days after the second AZD1222 dose. The receptors come from an adult who received the AZD1222 COVID-19 vaccine.

This clone was found once. The chain links TRBV7-9 to TRBJ2-7; D remains ambiguous. CDR3 length: 12 residues. Germline V CDR1 and CDR2: SEHNR, FQNEAQ (reference sequence). The V gene lost 5 bases and the J gene lost 5 bases, with 10 bases spanning the gap. The CDR3 DNA reads as TGTGCCAGCAGCCCTCGACGGGACGAGCAGTACTTC. It codes for CASSPRRDEQYF.

The chain joins TRBV10-3 to TRBJ2-2; maybe TRBD1 (5 bases). V was clipped by 3 bases and J by 6 bases, with 11 bases between them. The germline V gene encodes CDR1 ENHRY and CDR2 SYGVKD. The CDR3 loop spans 14 amino acids. The CDR3 is CAISDRDWAGELFF. The DNA for the CDR3 is TGTGCCATCAGTGACAGGGATTGGGCCGGGGAGCTGTTTTTT.

The genes are TRBV27 and TRBJ2-7; 8 bases line up with TRBD1. This CDR3 has 18 amino acids. The germline CDR1 and CDR2 sequences are MNHEY and SMNVEV (reference sequence). With V trimmed by 4 bases and J by 4 bases, 18 bases remained unmatched. The CDR3 loop reads CASSSAVDRGRLFYEQYF. The CDR3 DNA reads TGTGCCAGCAGTTCAGCCGTCGACAGGGGACGCCTCTTTTACGAGCAGTACTTC.

This chain joins TRBV4-1 and TRBJ1-2; no clear D. V lost 0 bases and J lost 5, with 19 bases in between. The CDR3 covers 17 residues. Germline V gives CDR1 MGHRA, CDR2 YSYEKL. DNA for the CDR3: TGCGCCAGCAGCCAAGATCCGGACCCCTATGCCCAATATGGCTACACCTTC. Translation: CASSQDPDPYAQYGYTF.

For the CDR3, the DNA is TGCGCCAGCAGCCCAACAACTTCTGGGACCGACGAGCAGTACTTC. It encodes CASSPTTSGTDEQYF. V gene TRBV5-1 combines with J gene TRBJ2-7; D may match TRBD1 or TRBD2 (5 bases each). The CDR3 covers 15 residues. Per germline, CDR1 SGHRS and CDR2 YFSETQ. The V end was cut by 4 bases, the J end by 5 bases, with 19 bases between. The full variable domain, completed using reference TRBV5-1 and TRBJ2-7, is KAGVTQTPRYLIKTRGQQVTLSCSPISGHRSVSWYQQTPGQGLQFLFEYFSETQRNKGNFPGRFSGRQFSNSRSEMNVSTLELGDSALYLCASSPTTSGTDEQYFGPGTRLTVT.

V gene TRBV7-9 combines with J gene TRBJ2-7, with D unclear. The CDR3 loop spans 11 amino acids. Between the trimmed V and J ends, which lost 2 bases and 5 bases, there was a span of 4 bases. The germline V gene has CDR1 SEHNR and CDR2 FQNEAQ (reference sequence). The CDR3 DNA reads TGTGCCAGCAGCTTATTCAACGAGCAGTACTTC. Translation gives CASSLFNEQYF.

On this clone: At one end the junction does not follow the germline gene, possibly because of a read error. The chain uses TRBV9 and TRBJ2-1; the D gene could be TRBD1 or TRBD2 (6 bases each). CDR1 is SGDLS, CDR2 YYNGEE, per germline. The CDR3 contains 12 residues. CDR3 nucleotide sequence: TGTGCCAGCAGCGTAGAGGGGGGCGGAGCGATCTTC. Its translation: CASSVEGGGAIF.

This chain links TRBV5-1 with TRBJ1-1; the D gene is possibly TRBD1 (5 bases). The CDR3 length is 15 residues. Germline V gives CDR1 SGHRS, CDR2 YFSETQ. Trimming stripped 3 bases from V and 1 base from J, with 13 bases between. Here the CDR3 reads CASSSAAGSNTEAFF. The CDR3 coding sequence is TGCGCCAGCAGCTCCGCAGCAGGGTCGAACACTGAAGCTTTCTTT.

The rearrangement uses TRBV29-1 and TRBJ1-2, with TRBD1 as a possible D gene (6 bases). The CDR3 spans 15 residues. CDR1 is SQVTM, CDR2 ANQGSEA, per germline. V gave up 4 bases and J gave up 2 bases, with 17 bases separating them. CDR3 in DNA: TGCAGCGTTGTACCAGCTACCAGGGGCAACTATGGCTACACCTTC. Its protein product is CSVVPATRGNYGYTF.

The rearrangement uses TRBV5-1 and TRBJ1-1; TRBD1 aligns across 7 bases. The CDR3 is 15 residues long. Germline-derived CDR1 and CDR2 are SGHRS and YFSETQ. V lost 6 bases to trimming and J lost 4 bases; unmatched junction nucleotides: 12. CDR3 region: CASTEIQGGGTEAFF. The CDR3 DNA sequence: TGCGCCAGCACTGAGATTCAGGGGGGAGGCACTGAAGCTTTCTTT.

The V call is TRBV19, the J call TRBJ1-3; D may be TRBD1 (5 bases). With 1 base removed from V and 0 bases from J, the gap between germline ends came to 16 bases. Germline V gives CDR1 LNHDA, CDR2 SQIVND (reference sequence). The CDR3 totals 18 residues. DNA for the CDR3: TGTGCCAGTAGTATAGCCTCTCGACAGTGGAACTCTGGAAACACCATATATTTT. It encodes CASSIASRQWNSGNTIYF.

V usage is TRBV10-2 and J usage is TRBJ2-1, with 8 bases matching TRBD2. Germline values: CDR1 WSHSY, CDR2 SAAADI. After removal of 7 bases from V and 8 bases from J, the junction contained 7 bases not matched to a gene. CDR3 length equals 13 residues. DNA of the CDR3: TGCGCCAGCATGTTTAGCGGGAAGGATGAGCAGTTCTTC. It specifies CASMFSGKDEQFF.

V and J are TRBV7-8 and TRBJ2-6; TRBD1 agrees at 9 bases. This CDR3 is 18 amino acids long. Per the germline V gene, CDR1 is SGHVS and CDR2 is FQNEAQ. After removal of 5 bases from V and 0 bases from J, the junction contained 8 bases not matched to a gene. CDR3 bases: TGTGCCAGCAGCCCGACGACAGGGGGGTTCTCTGGGGCCAACGTCCTGACTTTC. It is translated as CASSPTTGGFSGANVLTF.

This chain connects TRBV2 to TRBJ2-4; tentative D call: TRBD2 (5 bases). The V gene's germline CDR1 is SNHLY and CDR2 FYNNEI. The V end lost 8 bases, the J end lost 1 base, and 9 bases lay between the germline ends. The CDR3 loop spans 13 amino acids. The CDR3 bases are TGTGCCAGCTGTGGGGAGGCCAAAAACATTCAGTACTTC. It is translated as CASCGEAKNIQYF.

The V and J genes are TRBV19 and TRBJ1-2; the D gene is possibly TRBD1 (5 bases). The CDR3 length is 15 residues. Germline CDR1 is LNHDA and CDR2 is SQIVND (reference sequence). Trimming pared 5 bases from V and 7 bases from J, leaving 20 bases between. CDR3 nucleotides: TGTGCCAGTAGTGACCTGTCGGCAGGGTCGGCTGGCTACACCTTC. It specifies CASSDLSAGSAGYTF.